One sample yielded the 8 T cell receptor beta chains listed below, sequenced in a study of Ad26.COV2.S vaccination and SARS-CoV-2 variants (dated by TCRdb to the early 2020s). The sample's treatment or condition label, in plain terms: approximately 18 received Ad26.COV2.S at low or high dose, single or two shots; five or six received placebo; per-sample allocation not given. Repertoires of vaccine and placebo recipients were sequenced from samples collected on day 63 after the first injection. Library construction relied on the immunoSEQ multiplex PCR assay. Here the immuneACCESS table is served through TCRdb, limited to in-frame sequences with V and J called. Missing clones are a known gap in these copies; in checked studies unresolved V genes cover under half, and the rest lacks a known reason. Across this sample there are about 370,000 clones, with approximately 91% seen only once. Jointly, the top ten make up approximately 3.7% of the sample.

The sample was peripheral blood, taken in a trial of Ad26.COV2.S vaccine versus placebo. The receptors originated from a person between 18 and 60 years old who received the Ad26.COV2.S COVID-19 vaccine or a placebo.

Only a few counts were recorded for this clone. The gene calls are TRBV4-1 and TRBJ1-1; no firm D call. CDR3 size: 15 residues. The V and J ends lost 2 bases and 1 base respectively, with 11 bases between them. The germline V gene encodes CDR1 MGHRA and CDR2 YSYEKL. CDR3 residues: CASSQYGAANTEAFF. For the CDR3, the DNA is TGCGCCAGCAGCCAATACGGAGCCGCGAACACTGAAGCTTTCTTT.

The genes are TRBV5-1 and TRBJ2-7, with D tentatively TRBD1 (5 bases). This CDR3 contains 16 residues. The germline V and J ends were trimmed by 4 bases and 1 base, with 18 bases remaining between them. Germline V gene lookup returns CDR1 SGHRS and CDR2 YFSETQ. Written as DNA, the CDR3 is TGCGCCAGCAGCGACCCAGAAAGGGGTCCATCCTACGAGCAGTACTTC. It specifies CASSDPERGPSYEQYF.

The V gene is TRBV5-1, the J gene TRBJ2-1; 7 nucleotides agree with TRBD1. Trimming cost V 0 bases and J 8 bases; bases outside gene matches: 8. The CDR3 is 15 amino acids. Looked up from germline, CDR1 is SGHRS and CDR2 is YFSETQ. The CDR3 DNA sequence: TGCGCCAGCAGCTTGGCTCAGGGGGTAGTGTATGAGCAGTTCTTC. Its translation: CASSLAQGVVYEQFF.

This rearrangement joins TRBV4-1 to TRBJ2-5; D gene uncertain. The CDR3 spans 14 residues. The V gene lost 1 base and the J gene lost 2 bases, with 8 bases spanning the gap. The germline gives CDR1 MGHRA, CDR2 YSYEKL. The CDR3 is CASSQVGPQETQYF. The CDR3 nucleotides are TGCGCCAGCAGCCAAGTGGGTCCGCAAGAGACCCAGTACTTC.

The V gene is TRBV15, the J gene TRBJ2-1, with TRBD1 identical over 10 bases. Germline V gene lookup returns CDR1 LNHNV and CDR2 YYDKDF (reference sequence). With 2 bases clipped from V and 6 bases from J, the junction kept 4 bases outside the gene matches. The length of the CDR3 is 15 residues. CDR3 nucleotide sequence: TGTGCCACCAGCAGACCCGGGACAGGGGTCAATGAGCAGTTCTTC. It codes for CATSRPGTGVNEQFF.

The V and J genes are TRBV12-5 and TRBJ2-2; 10 positions match TRBD1. The V gene end was trimmed by 1 base and the J gene end by 1 base; junction bases not matched to a gene: 9. This CDR3 is 19 amino acids long. Germline V gene data show CDR1 as LGHNT and CDR2 as FRNRAP. CDR3 sequence reads: CASGLDPGGTGENTGELFF. The CDR3 DNA reads TGTGCTAGTGGTTTGGACCCGGGGGGGACAGGGGAGAACACCGGGGAGCTGTTTTTT.

The gene calls are TRBV27 and TRBJ2-5, with TRBD1 identical over 8 bases. CDR1 MNHEY and CDR2 SMNVEV come from the germline V gene (reference sequence). The CDR3 length is 14 residues. J gave up 7 bases and V 5 bases, and 9 bases lay outside the gene matches. CDR3 DNA: TGTGCCAGCAGTCCGGACAGGGCTGTAGGGACCCAGTACTTC. Protein: CASSPDRAVGTQYF.

On this clone: An end of the junction differs from the germline gene, which may be a read error. The J gene is TRBJ2-7, the V gene TRBV14; TRBD2 agrees at 8 bases. This CDR3 is built from 13 residues. Germline V lookup: CDR1 SGHDN, CDR2 FVKESK. CDR3 bases: TGTGCCAGCAGCCAAGACCCCACCGGGACTAGGTCCTTC. This codes for CASSQDPTGTRSF.